Below, 9 T cell receptor beta chains from the same sample are listed, as sequenced in a study of tumor-infiltrating lymphocytes in primary liver carcinoma (TCRdb year 2017). Blood RNA was extracted from unsorted whole blood using TRIzol reagent, and germline DNA was obtained with the DNeasy Blood & Tissue kit. Sequencer: Illumina HiSeq 2500. TCRbeta-specific cDNA was reverse-transcribed from 500 ng total RNA using a constant-region primer and ProtoScript II reverse transcriptase. Three nested multiplex PCR rounds, following a slightly modified ARM-PCR procedure, were used to build the TCRbeta libraries. Multiplex TRBV1-TRBV30 forward primers and a Cbeta reverse primer were used in the first two PCR rounds, each of which was run for around 10 cycles. The public reads were reanalyzed by TCRdb: fastp trimming at Q25, MiXCR alignment, in-frame beta chains only. Rows matching on CDR3 protein sequence are summarized as one entry with the most common DNA and genes. The sample table shows about 180,000 distinct CDR3 sequences, and approximately 60% are seen once. The top ten constitute 65% to 80% of the sample.

Sequenced input: peripheral blood. The receptor source for this set is a man aged 35 to 55 with primary liver carcinoma and hepatitis B virus infection.

Note on this clonotype: The germline gene is not matched at one end of the junction; a read error may be the cause. The V and J genes are TRBV11-2 and TRBJ2-5; the D call may be TRBD1 or TRBD2 (5 bases each). The CDR3 extends over 14 amino acids. Looked up from germline, CDR1 is SGHAT and CDR2 is FQNNGV. In DNA form, the CDR3 reads TGTGTCAGCAGCCACGGGACGGTGGGAGAGACACAGTACTTC. It specifies CVSSHGTVGETQYF.

Notes on this clonotype: The CDR3 end shows no conserved phenylalanine or tryptophan, and so a read error is likely. Written as DNA, the CDR3 is TGTGCCAGCAGTTACCTCGGGTCCGGGGAACTGTTTGTT. It encodes CASSYLGSGELFV. The V call is TRBV6-5, the J call TRBJ1-4; D is undetermined. The CDR3 runs to 13 residues. The V end was cut by 2 bases, the J end by 12 bases, with 13 bases between. Looked up from germline, CDR1 is MNHEY and CDR2 is SVGAGI.

This clonotype occurred once. Mismatch with germline at one junction end may stem from a read error. The rearrangement joins TRBV7-9 to TRBJ1-5; D perhaps matches TRBD1 (6 bases). The germline V gene encodes CDR1 SEHNR and CDR2 FQNEAQ (reference sequence). The CDR3 covers 12 residues. CDR3 sequence reads: CACSWTAQPQHF. CDR3 DNA sequence: TGTGCCTGCAGCTGGACAGCGCAGCCCCAGCACTTT.

This clonotype was counted between two and nine times. At one end the junction does not follow the germline gene, possibly because of a read error. The chain uses TRBV5-1 and TRBJ2-2; TRBD2 is a possible D gene (6 bases). Germline CDR1 and CDR2: SGHRS and YFSETQ. The length of the CDR3 is 16 residues. The CDR3 nucleotides are TGCGCCAGCAGCTTGGCTTCAGCGGGTCCCACCGGGGAACTGTTTTTT. Translating gives CASSLASAGPTGELFF.

This CDR3 reads CASTLVGQNNEKLFF. As DNA, the CDR3 is TGTGCCAGCACTCTCGTGGGACAGAATAATGAAAAACTGTTTTTT. This rearrangement joins TRBV28 to TRBJ1-4, with 7 nucleotides matching TRBD1. This CDR3 comprises 15 residues. Germline loops: CDR1 MDHEN, CDR2 SYDVKM. The V segment lost 7 bases and the J segment 4 bases; nucleotides outside the gene matches: 9.

V and J are TRBV30 and TRBJ2-1; 9 positions agree with TRBD2. The CDR3 spans 17 residues. The germline V gene has CDR1 GTSNPN and CDR2 SVGIG (reference sequence). The junction had 12 bases not matched to a gene; V was cut back by 0 bases and J by 6 bases. CDR3 residues: CAWSVKDYAGGCNEQFF. The CDR3 bases are TGTGCCTGGAGTGTAAAGGATTACGCGGGAGGGTGCAATGAGCAGTTCTTC.

Regarding this clonotype: At one end, the junction sequence differs from germline, possibly due to a read error. The chain has TRBV13 and TRBJ1-1; D call uncertain. The CDR3 has 14 residues. Germline assignment: CDR1 PRHDT and CDR2 FYEKMQ (reference sequence). CDR3 loop: CASSPPNGGTETFF. The CDR3 DNA is TGTGCCAGCAGTCCCCCCAACGGAGGCACTGAAACTTTCTTT.

This sequence joins TRBV12-3 or TRBV12-4 and TRBJ2-1; D is undetermined. This CDR3 region has 17 residues. The germline V and J ends were trimmed by 1 base and 0 bases, with 13 bases remaining between them. CDR3 region: CASSLEVVYSSYNEQFF. For the CDR3, the DNA is TGTGCCAGCAGTTTAGAAGTGGTGTACAGCTCCTACAATGAGCAGTTCTTC.

This sequence joins TRBV11-1 and TRBJ2-2; the match to TRBD1 covers 9 bases. Germline V gene lookup returns CDR1 SGHAT and CDR2 FQDESV (reference sequence). CDR3 length: 15 amino acids. In DNA form, the CDR3 reads TGTGTCAGTAGCCTTGGACAGGGGTCCACCGGGGAGCTGTTTTTT. Its translation is CVSSLGQGSTGELFF.